Listed here are 5 T cell receptor beta chains from one sample, sequenced in a study of blood T cell repertoires in COVID-19. This table comes from immunoSEQ multiplex PCR, and its TCRdb copy is limited to in-frame clones, with some not included. Among about 120,000 clones, approximately 84% were seen once, and the ten largest hold about 8.1%. What was sequenced was peripheral blood. These receptors came from a middle-aged woman with acute or convalescent COVID-19.

J is TRBJ2-5 and V is TRBV29-1, with TRBD2 identical over 9 bases. The CDR3 is made up of 16 amino acids. Germline CDR1 is SQVTM and CDR2 is ANQGSEA. J gave up 5 bases and V 2 bases, and 12 bases lay outside the gene matches. The CDR3 DNA follows: TGCAGCGTTGAAAGGATGTTGCGGGGGGGTGTGGAGACCCAGTACTTC. Translated, it gives CSVERMLRGGVETQYF.

The chain recombines TRBV5-1 with TRBJ2-1; no definite D call. Per the germline V gene, CDR1 is SGHRS and CDR2 is YFSETQ. This CDR3 has 11 residues. V shed 0 bases and J shed 10 bases, with 5 bases lying between them. CDR3 protein: CASSLVREQFF. DNA of the CDR3: TGCGCCAGCAGCTTGGTACGGGAGCAGTTCTTC.

The chain has TRBV5-6 and TRBJ2-5, with a tentative D call TRBD2 (6 bases). Germline CDR1 SGHDT, CDR2 YYEEEE. The CDR3 totals 12 residues. The V gene lost 0 bases and the J gene lost 9 bases, with 9 bases spanning the gap. CDR3 nucleotide sequence: TGTGCCAGCAGCTTGGATGGGGAGGCCCAGTACTTC. It translates to CASSLDGEAQYF.

This clone has only one observation. The rearrangement joins TRBV4-3 to TRBJ1-5; 9 positions match TRBD1. V lost 5 bases, J lost 4 bases, and 6 bases stayed unmatched. Germline V lookup: CDR1 LGHNA, CDR2 YSLEER. This CDR3 has 15 amino acids. CDR3: CASSATGGRNQPQHF. CDR3 nucleotide sequence: TGCGCCAGCAGCGCAACAGGGGGCAGGAATCAGCCCCAGCATTTT.

The table lists this clone with a few counts. J is TRBJ2-5 and V is TRBV30; unclear D gene. This CDR3 region has 14 residues. Germline loops: CDR1 GTSNPN, CDR2 SVGIG (reference sequence). Trimming left V 4 bases short and J 4 bases short, with 16 bases between. The CDR3 bases are TGTGCCTGGACCCCTGGTGTGCTTAGAGAGACCCAGTACTTC. The encoded protein is CAWTPGVLRETQYF.